Included here is one T cell receptor beta chain sequence, with context. Its cognate antigen is unknown. These data come from a study of CD8+CD57+ T cells in acquired aplastic anemia. Overall study: Healthy donors yielded 8.5 million to 13 million CD4+ cell reads on average. General observations from the study: Overlapping CD8+ CDR3 repertoires of patients and controls contained about 27 shared sequences. Patients versus controls showed no significant CD8+ Simpson's diversity difference.

In germline, CDR1 is ENHRY, CDR2 SYGVKD. CDR3 length equals 13 residues. Trimming removed 6 bases from V and 0 bases from J, with 8 bases in between. Researchers used genomic DNA as the template to profile TCR beta VDJ and CDR3. TCRdb recomputed calls from the reads with MiXCR, one row per CDR3 protein. The sample consists of more than 100,000 distinct CDR3 sequences, 48% of them appearing once. The chain employs TRBV10-3 and TRBJ2-5, with D hard to call. The clonotype comes from a human donor in good health, serving as a control. Source material: sorted CD4+, CD8+, or CD8+CD57+ T cells (not recorded which) from PBMCs. The CDR3 spells CAISDVYQETQYF. The CDR3 DNA sequence: TGTGCCATCAGCGACGTTTACCAAGAGACCCAGTACTTC.